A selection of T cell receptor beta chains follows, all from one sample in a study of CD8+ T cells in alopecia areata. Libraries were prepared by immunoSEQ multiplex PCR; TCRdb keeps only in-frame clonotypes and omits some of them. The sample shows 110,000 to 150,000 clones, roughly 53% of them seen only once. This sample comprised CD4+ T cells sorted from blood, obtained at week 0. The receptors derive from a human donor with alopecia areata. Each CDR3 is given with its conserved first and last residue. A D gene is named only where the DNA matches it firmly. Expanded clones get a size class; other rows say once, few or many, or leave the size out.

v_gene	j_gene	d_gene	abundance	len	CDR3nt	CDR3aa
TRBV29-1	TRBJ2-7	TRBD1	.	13	TGCAGCGTTTTGGGACAGGTCACGTACGAGCAGTACTTC	CSVLGQVTYEQYF
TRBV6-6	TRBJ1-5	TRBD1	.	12	TGTGCCAGCAAGGGGGCGGGTCAGCCCCAGCATTTT	CASKGAGQPQHF
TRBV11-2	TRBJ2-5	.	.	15	TGTGCCAGCAGCTTACGGGGTGAGGCAGGAAAGACCCAGTACTTC	CASSLRGEAGKTQYF
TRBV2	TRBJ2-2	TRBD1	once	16	TGTGCCAGCAGTGAAAGGGGGCCGCCGAACACCGGGGAGCTGTTTTTT	CASSERGPPNTGELFF
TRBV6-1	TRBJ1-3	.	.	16	TGTGCCAGCAGTGGAGGACAGCTCTCCTCTGGAAACACCATATATTTT	CASSGGQLSSGNTIYF
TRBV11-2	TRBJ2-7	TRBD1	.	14	TGTGCCAGCAAACGGACAGGGAGCTCCTACGAGCAGTACTTC	CASKRTGSSYEQYF
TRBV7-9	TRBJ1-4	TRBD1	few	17	TGTGCCAGCAGCTTAGAGGACAGGAAGCAAACTAATGAAAAACTGTTTTTT	CASSLEDRKQTNEKLFF
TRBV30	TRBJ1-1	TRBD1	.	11	TGTGCCTGGAGTGGACAGGGTGAAGCTTTCTTT	CAWSGQGEAFF
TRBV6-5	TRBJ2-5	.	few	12	TGTGCCAGCAGCCCCACTGGAGAGACCCAGTACTTC	CASSPTGETQYF
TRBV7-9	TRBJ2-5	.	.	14	TGTGCCAGCAGCTTAGCGTCGGGGCAAGAGACCCAGTACTTC	CASSLASGQETQYF
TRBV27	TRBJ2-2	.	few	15	TGTGCCAGCAGTTTAAGGGTGGATAACACCGGGGAGCTGTTTTTT	CASSLRVDNTGELFF
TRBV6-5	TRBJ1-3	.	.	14	TGTGCCAGTTCCAGGGGCAGCTCTGGAAACACCATATATTTT	CASSRGSSGNTIYF
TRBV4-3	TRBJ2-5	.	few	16	TGCGCCAGCAGCCAAGACTACGCGGCGGGCCGATGGACCCAGTACTTC	CASSQDYAAGRWTQYF
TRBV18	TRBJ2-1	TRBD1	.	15	TGTGCCAGCTCACCGGGACAGGGGTCCTACAATGAGCAGTTCTTC	CASSPGQGSYNEQFF
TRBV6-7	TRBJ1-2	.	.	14	TGTGCCAGCATCGATCATAACCATAACTATGGCTACACCTTC	CASIDHNHNYGYTF
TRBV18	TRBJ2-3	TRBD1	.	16	TGTGCCAGCTCACCACCTCGGACAGGGTCGGGAGATACGCAGTATTTT	CASSPPRTGSGDTQYF